These T cell receptor beta chains were read from a single sample in a study of cytomegalovirus exposure and HLA in healthy donors. Sequencing used immunoSEQ multiplex PCR; TCRdb keeps in-frame clones, though not all of them. The table lists 110,000 to 150,000 clones, over 90% of them singletons, with approximately 1.8% in the top ten. The specimen sequenced was PBMCs. These receptors were obtained from a man between 18 and 35 years old in good health and CMV-seropositive. The CDR3 runs from the conserved cysteine through the conserved F or W. A D gene is named only where the DNA matches it firmly. The size field is filled for only some rows; it gives once, few, many or a size class.

clone size,J gene,D gene,V gene,CDR3 DNA,CDR3 protein
NA,TRBJ2-7,NA,TRBV2,TGTGCCAGCATGGTCAGGGCAGACGAGCAGTACTTC,CASMVRADEQYF
NA,TRBJ1-6,TRBD1,TRBV7-9,TGTGCCAGCAGCTTGGAGGGGGCGAATTCACCCCTCCACTTT,CASSLEGANSPLHF
few,TRBJ2-7,TRBD1,TRBV5-4,TGTGCCAGCCGCATACAGGGGGCTTCCTACGAGCAGTACTTC,CASRIQGASYEQYF
NA,TRBJ2-1,NA,TRBV5-1,TGCGCCAGCAGCTTACGAGGGGCCGGTAGGACAGCGGAGAATGAGCAGTTCTTC,CASSLRGAGRTAENEQFF
once,TRBJ2-3,NA,TRBV28,TGTGCCAGCAGTTTAGGGCCCCGAAGGTCCGCAGATACGCAGTATTTT,CASSLGPRRSADTQYF
NA,TRBJ2-3,TRBD1,TRBV29-1,TGCAGCGCCCGAGGGTTCCGGGACAGGGCATTTCTAGATACGCAGTATTTT,CSARGFRDRAFLDTQYF
medium-sized,TRBJ2-7,TRBD2,TRBV6-1,TGTGCCAGCAGTGCTAGCGGGAATCCCTACGAGCAGTACTTC,CASSASGNPYEQYF
NA,TRBJ2-1,TRBD2,TRBV14,TGTGCCAGCAGCCAAGATCTATTTGTTCGGAGCGGGACCGCCCGAGAATCCTACAATGAGCAGTTCTTC,CASSQDLFVRSGTARESYNEQFF
NA,TRBJ1-1,NA,TRBV10-3,TGTGCCATCAGCCGTTCAGGGGTCATGAACACTGAAGCTTTCTTT,CAISRSGVMNTEAFF
NA,TRBJ2-1,TRBD2,TRBV7-9,TGTGCCAGCAGCTTAACAGGACTAGTCCATGAGCAGTTCTTC,CASSLTGLVHEQFF
NA,TRBJ1-2,TRBD1,TRBV4-1,TGCGCCAGCAGCCAAGCGCCCTCAGGGGGCTGGGGCTACACCTTC,CASSQAPSGGWGYTF
NA,TRBJ2-3,NA,TRBV5-1,TGCGCCAGCAGCTTTGGCAGGGCTTATTCAGATACGCAGTATTTT,CASSFGRAYSDTQYF
NA,TRBJ2-2,NA,TRBV21-1,TGTGCCAGCAGCCGCAGCGTAGGGGGAAACACCGGGGAGCTGTTTTTT,CASSRSVGGNTGELFF
NA,TRBJ2-5,TRBD2,TRBV7-3,TGTGCCAGCAGCCTTAGCGGGACCCAAGAGACCCAGTACTTC,CASSLSGTQETQYF
NA,TRBJ2-7,NA,TRBV28,TGTGCCAGCAGTCCGCGATCACCCTACGAGCAGTACTTC,CASSPRSPYEQYF
NA,TRBJ1-4,NA,TRBV9,TGTGCCAGCAGCGTAAGTCCCCCGCGGCGTGAAAAACTGTTTTTT,CASSVSPPRREKLFF
few,TRBJ1-6,NA,TRBV2,TGTGCCAGCAGTGAAGAGGGTGGAGGACCCTCGGGGTCACCCCTCCACTTT,CASSEEGGGPSGSPLHF